The clone carrying this T cell receptor (beta chain) showed up just once. TCR alpha and beta CDR3 regions were amplified from RNA using iRepertoire nested multiplex PCR. Using its own MiXCR run on the multiplex PCR reads, TCRdb lists one record per CDR3 protein. The repertoire holds under 3,500 distinct CDR3 sequences, with 35% to 45% as singletons. The sample belongs to a study of glioma-infiltrating T cells. The germline V gene encodes CDR1 LNHNV and CDR2 YYDKDF (reference sequence). The CDR3 spans 10 residues. V gave up 9 bases and J gave up 1 base, with 3 bases separating them. This clonotype was sampled from a human donor with low-grade glioma or glioblastoma, undergoing nonglioma brain surgery, or in good health (not recorded which). The sequenced material came from glioma tissue, nonneoplastic brain tissue, or PBMCs (not recorded which). V usage is TRBV15 and J usage is TRBJ1-1; no reliable D call. This chain's CDR3 is CATKNTEAFF. CDR3 DNA: TGTGCCACAAAGAACACTGAAGCTTTCTTT.